Given below is one T cell receptor beta chain in context. Its target is not known. The sample comes from a study of radiotherapy plus CTLA-4 blockade in lung cancer. About the study: Objective responses emerged in 15% to 20% of patients, and roughly 30% attained disease control. Findings and caveats of the study: In blood, tumor-derived TCR clones expanded after radiotherapy plus ipilimumab.

CTLA-4 blockade with ipilimumab, together with focal radiation, was given to patients with chemo-refractory metastatic non-small-cell lung cancer. There are 13 residues in the CDR3. Germline CDR1 and CDR2: MDHEN and SYDVKM. The ends were cut back, 2 bases at V and 6 bases at J, with 10 bases in the middle. The protocol was immunoSEQ multiplex PCR, while the TCRdb copy is restricted to in-frame clones and leaves out a portion. The sample has 65,000 to 90,000 clones, around nine tenths seen once. The clonotype originates from a human donor with non-small cell lung cancer who had stable disease on radiotherapy plus ipilimumab. V usage is TRBV28 and J usage is TRBJ1-2; a possible D gene is TRBD1 (5 bases). Source: peripheral blood, taken from a patient treated with radiotherapy plus ipilimumab. Here the CDR3 reads CASSLLRDHGYTF. The DNA of the CDR3 is TGTGCCAGCAGTTTACTCAGGGACCATGGCTACACCTTC.